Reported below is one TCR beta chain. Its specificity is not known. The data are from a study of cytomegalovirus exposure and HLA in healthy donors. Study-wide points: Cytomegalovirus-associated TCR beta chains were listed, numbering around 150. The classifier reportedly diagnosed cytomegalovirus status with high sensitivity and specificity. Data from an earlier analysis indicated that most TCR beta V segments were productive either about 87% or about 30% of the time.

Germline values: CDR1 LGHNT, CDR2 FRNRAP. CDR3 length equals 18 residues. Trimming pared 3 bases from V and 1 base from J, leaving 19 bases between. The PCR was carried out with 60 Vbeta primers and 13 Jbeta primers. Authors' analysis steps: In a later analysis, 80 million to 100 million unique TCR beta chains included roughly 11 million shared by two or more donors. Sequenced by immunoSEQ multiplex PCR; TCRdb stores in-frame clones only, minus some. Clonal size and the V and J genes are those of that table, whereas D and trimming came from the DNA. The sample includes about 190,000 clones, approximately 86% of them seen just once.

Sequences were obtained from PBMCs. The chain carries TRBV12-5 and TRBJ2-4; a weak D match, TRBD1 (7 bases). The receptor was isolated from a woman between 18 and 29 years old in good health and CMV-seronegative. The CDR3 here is CASGFGGGGYGAKNIQYF. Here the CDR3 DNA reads TGTGCTAGTGGTTTTGGAGGGGGCGGTTATGGCGCCAAAAACATTCAGTACTTC.